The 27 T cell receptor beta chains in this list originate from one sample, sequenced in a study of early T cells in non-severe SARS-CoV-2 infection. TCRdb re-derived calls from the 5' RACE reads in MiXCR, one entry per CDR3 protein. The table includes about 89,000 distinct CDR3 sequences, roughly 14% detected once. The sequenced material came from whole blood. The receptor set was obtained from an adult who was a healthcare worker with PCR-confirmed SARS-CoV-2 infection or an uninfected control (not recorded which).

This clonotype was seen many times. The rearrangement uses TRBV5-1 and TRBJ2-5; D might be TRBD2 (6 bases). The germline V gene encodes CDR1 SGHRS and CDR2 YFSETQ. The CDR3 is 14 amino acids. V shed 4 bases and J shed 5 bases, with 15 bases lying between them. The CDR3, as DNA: TGCGCCAGCAGCCACCGCGGGGTGGAGGAGACCCAGTACTTC. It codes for CASSHRGVEETQYF.

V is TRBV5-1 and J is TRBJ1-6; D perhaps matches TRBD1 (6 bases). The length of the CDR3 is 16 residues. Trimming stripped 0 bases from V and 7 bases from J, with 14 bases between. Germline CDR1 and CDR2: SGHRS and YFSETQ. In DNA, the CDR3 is TGCGCCAGCAGCTTGGGGGCAGGTACAGGGAATTCACCCCTCCACTTT. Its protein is CASSLGAGTGNSPLHF.

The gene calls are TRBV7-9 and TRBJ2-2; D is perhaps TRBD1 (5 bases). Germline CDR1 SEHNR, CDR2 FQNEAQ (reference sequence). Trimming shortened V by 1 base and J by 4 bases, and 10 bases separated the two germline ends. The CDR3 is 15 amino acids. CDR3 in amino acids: CASSLDAGRTGELFF. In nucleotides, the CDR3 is TGTGCCAGCAGCTTAGATGCAGGGCGCACCGGGGAGCTGTTTTTT.

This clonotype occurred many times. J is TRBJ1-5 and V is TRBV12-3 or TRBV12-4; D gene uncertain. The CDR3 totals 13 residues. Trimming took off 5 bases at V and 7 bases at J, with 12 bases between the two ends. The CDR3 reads CASSPRSGQPQHF. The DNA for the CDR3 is TGTGCCAGCAGTCCCCGGTCCGGACAGCCCCAGCATTTT.

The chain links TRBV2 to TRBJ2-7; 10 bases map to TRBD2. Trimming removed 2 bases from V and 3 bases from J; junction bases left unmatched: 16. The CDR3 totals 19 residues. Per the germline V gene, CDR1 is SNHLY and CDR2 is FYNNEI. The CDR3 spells CASSERVLAGVTNNYEQYV. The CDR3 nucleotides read TGTGCCAGCAGTGAACGTGTGCTAGCGGGGGTGACCAACAACTACGAGCAGTACGTC.

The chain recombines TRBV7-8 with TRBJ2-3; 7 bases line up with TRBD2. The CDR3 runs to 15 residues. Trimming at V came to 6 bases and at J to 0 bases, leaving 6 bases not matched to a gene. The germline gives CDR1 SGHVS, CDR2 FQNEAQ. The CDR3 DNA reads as TGTGCCAGCAGAACCCGCGGGGGAAGCACAGATACGCAGTATTTT. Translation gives CASRTRGGSTDTQYF.

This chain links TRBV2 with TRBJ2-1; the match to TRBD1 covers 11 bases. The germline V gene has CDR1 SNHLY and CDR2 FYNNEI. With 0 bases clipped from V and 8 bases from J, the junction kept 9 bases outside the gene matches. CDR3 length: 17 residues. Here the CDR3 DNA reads TGTGCCAGCAGTGAAGCTCCACCGGACAGGGGGCGGCATGAGCAGTTCTTC. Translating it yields CASSEAPPDRGRHEQFF. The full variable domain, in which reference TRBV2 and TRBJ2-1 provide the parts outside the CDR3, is EPEVTQTPSHQVTQMGQEVILRCVPISNHLYFYWYRQILGQKVEFLVSFYNNEISEKSEIFDDQFSVERPDGSNFTLKIRSTKLEDSAMYFCASSEAPPDRGRHEQFFGPGTRLTVL.

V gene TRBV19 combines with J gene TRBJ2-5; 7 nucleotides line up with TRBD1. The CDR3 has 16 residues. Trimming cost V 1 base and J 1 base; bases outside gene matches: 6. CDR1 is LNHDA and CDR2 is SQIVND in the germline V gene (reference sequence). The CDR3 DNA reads TGTGCCAGTAGTATAGGACAGGGAAGGACCCAAGAGACCCAGTACTTC. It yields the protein CASSIGQGRTQETQYF.

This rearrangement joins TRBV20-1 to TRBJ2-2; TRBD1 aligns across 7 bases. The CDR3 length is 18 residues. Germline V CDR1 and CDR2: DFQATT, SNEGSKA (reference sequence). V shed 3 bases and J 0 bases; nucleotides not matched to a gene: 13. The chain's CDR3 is CSASPGDGQAANTGELFF. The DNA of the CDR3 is TGCAGTGCTAGCCCTGGGGACGGACAGGCTGCGAACACCGGGGAGCTGTTTTTT.

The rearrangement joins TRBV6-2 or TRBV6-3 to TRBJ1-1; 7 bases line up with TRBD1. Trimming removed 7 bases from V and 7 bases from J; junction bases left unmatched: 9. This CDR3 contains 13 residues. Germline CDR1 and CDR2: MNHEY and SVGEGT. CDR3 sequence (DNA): TGTGCCAGCAAGCCGACAGGGACGGGTGAAGCTTTCTTT. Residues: CASKPTGTGEAFF.

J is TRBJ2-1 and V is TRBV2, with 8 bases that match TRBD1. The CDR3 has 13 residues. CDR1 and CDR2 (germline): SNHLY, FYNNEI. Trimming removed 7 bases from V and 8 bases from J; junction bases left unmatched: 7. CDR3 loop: CASNYQGADEQFF. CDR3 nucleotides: TGTGCCAGCAACTACCAGGGGGCAGATGAGCAGTTCTTC. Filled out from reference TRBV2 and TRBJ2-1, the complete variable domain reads EPEVTQTPSHQVTQMGQEVILRCVPISNHLYFYWYRQILGQKVEFLVSFYNNEISEKSEIFDDQFSVERPDGSNFTLKIRSTKLEDSAMYFCASNYQGADEQFFGPGTRLTVL.

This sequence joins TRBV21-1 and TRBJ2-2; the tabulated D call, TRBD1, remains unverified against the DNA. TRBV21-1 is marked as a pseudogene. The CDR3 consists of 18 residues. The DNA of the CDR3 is TGTGCCAGCAGCCAACCCCCTCACAGGGGGACGAACACCGGGGAGCTGTTTTTT. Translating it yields CASSQPPHRGTNTGELFF.

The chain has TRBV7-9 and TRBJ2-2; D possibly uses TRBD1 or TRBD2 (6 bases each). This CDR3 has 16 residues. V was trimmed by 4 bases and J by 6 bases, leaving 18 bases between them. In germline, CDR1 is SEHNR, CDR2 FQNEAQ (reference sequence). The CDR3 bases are TGTGCCAGCAGCTCCGATGGGGGGCTCATTCCCGGGGAGCTGTTTTTT. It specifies CASSSDGGLIPGELFF.

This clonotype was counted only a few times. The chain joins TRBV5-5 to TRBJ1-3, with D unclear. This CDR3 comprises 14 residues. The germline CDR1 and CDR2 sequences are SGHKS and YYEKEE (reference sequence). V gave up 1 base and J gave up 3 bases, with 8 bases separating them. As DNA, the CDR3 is TGTGCCAGCAGCTTGAGGGATAATGGAAACACCATATATTTT. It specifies CASSLRDNGNTIYF.

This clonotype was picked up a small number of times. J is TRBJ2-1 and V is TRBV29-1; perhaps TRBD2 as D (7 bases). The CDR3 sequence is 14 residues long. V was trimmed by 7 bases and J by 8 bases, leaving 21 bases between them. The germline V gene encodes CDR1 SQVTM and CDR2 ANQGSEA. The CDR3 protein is CSAEGGDPNDEQFF. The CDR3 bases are TGCAGCGCCGAAGGGGGGGACCCTAACGATGAGCAGTTCTTC.

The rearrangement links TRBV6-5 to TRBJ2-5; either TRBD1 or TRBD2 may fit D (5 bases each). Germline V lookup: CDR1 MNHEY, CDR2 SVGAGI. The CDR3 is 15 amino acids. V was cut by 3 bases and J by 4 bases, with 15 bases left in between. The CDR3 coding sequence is TGTGCCAGCAGTTATCCAGGGCTGAGGGGAGAGACCCAGTACTTC. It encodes CASSYPGLRGETQYF.

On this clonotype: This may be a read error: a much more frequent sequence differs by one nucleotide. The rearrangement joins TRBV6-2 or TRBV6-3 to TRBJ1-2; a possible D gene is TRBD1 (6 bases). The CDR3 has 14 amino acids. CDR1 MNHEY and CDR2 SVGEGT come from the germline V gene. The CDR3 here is CASSYLWGPYGYAF. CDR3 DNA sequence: TGTGCCAGCAGTTACCTGTGGGGGCCCTATGGCTACGCCTTC.

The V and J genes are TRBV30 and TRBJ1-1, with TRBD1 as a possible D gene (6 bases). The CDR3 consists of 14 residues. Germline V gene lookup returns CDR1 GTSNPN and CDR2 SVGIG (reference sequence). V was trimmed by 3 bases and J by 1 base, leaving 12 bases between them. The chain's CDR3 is CAWRAGEWNTEAFF. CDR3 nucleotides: TGTGCCTGGAGGGCAGGGGAATGGAACACTGAAGCTTTCTTT.

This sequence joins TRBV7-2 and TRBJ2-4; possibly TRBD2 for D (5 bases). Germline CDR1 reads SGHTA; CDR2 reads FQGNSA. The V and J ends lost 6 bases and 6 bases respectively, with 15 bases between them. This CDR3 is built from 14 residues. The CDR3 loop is CASSPSGVGNIQYF. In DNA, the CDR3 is TGTGCCAGCAGTCCGAGCGGCGTCGGAAACATTCAGTACTTC. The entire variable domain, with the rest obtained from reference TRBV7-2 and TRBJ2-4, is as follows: GAGVSQSPSNKVTEKGKDVELRCDPISGHTALYWYRQSLGQGLEFLIYFQGNSAPDKSGLPSDRFSAERTGGSVSTLTIQRTQQEDSAVYLCASSPSGVGNIQYFGAGTRLSVL.

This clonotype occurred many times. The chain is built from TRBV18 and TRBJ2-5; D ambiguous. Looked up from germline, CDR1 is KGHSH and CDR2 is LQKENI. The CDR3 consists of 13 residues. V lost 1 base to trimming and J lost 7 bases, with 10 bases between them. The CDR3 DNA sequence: TGTGCCAGCTCACCACTGGAGCTTCGGACCCAGTACTTC. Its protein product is CASSPLELRTQYF.

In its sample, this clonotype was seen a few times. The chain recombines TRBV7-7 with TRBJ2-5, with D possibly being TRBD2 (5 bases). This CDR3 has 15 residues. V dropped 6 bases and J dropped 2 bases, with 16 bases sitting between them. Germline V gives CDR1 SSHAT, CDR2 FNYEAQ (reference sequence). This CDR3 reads CASSPLRGKQETQYF. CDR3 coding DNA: TGTGCCAGCAGTCCTCTTCGAGGGAAGCAAGAGACCCAGTACTTC.

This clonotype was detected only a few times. As DNA, the CDR3 is TGTGCCAGCAGCTTACTCCCTCCCGGGGGACCAAACCAAGAGACCCAGTACTTC. Its protein is CASSLLPPGGPNQETQYF. The chain carries TRBV7-2 and TRBJ2-5; possible D gene TRBD2, 6 bases. V lost 2 bases and J lost 0, with 19 bases in between. This CDR3 is built from 18 residues. CDR1 is SGHTA and CDR2 is FQGNSA in the germline V gene.

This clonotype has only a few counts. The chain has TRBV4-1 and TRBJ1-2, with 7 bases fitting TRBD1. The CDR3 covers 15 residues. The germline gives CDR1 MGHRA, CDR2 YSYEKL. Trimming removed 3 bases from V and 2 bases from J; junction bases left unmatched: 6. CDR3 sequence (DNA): TGCGCCAGCAGCCACCAACGACAGGGAAACTATGGCTACACCTTC. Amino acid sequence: CASSHQRQGNYGYTF.

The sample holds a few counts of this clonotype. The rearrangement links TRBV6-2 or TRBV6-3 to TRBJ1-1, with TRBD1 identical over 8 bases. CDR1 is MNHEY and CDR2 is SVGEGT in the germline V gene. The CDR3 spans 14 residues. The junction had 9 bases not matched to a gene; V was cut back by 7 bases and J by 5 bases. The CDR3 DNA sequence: TGTGCCAGCATCCATGCAGGGGGCCGAACTGAAGCTTTCTTT. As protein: CASIHAGGRTEAFF.

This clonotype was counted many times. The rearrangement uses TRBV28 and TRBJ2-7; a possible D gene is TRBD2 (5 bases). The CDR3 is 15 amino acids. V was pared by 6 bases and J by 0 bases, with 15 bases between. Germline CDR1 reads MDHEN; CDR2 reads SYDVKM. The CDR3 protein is CASSPLERSSYEQYV. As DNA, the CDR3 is TGTGCCAGCAGCCCACTCGAGCGGAGCTCCTACGAGCAGTACGTC.

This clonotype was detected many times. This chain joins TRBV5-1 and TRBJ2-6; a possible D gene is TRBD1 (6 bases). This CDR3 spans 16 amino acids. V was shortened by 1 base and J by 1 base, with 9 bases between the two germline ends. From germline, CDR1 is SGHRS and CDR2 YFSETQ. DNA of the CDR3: TGCGCCAGCAGCTTGTACACAGGGTCTGGGGCCAACGTCCTGACTTTC. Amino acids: CASSLYTGSGANVLTF.

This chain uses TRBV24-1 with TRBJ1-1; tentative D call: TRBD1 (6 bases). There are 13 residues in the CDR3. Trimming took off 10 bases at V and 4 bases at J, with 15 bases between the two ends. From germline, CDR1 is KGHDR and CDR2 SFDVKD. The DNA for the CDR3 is TGTGCCACTTCAGGGGAGATCGGCACTGAAGCTTTCTTT. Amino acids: CATSGEIGTEAFF.